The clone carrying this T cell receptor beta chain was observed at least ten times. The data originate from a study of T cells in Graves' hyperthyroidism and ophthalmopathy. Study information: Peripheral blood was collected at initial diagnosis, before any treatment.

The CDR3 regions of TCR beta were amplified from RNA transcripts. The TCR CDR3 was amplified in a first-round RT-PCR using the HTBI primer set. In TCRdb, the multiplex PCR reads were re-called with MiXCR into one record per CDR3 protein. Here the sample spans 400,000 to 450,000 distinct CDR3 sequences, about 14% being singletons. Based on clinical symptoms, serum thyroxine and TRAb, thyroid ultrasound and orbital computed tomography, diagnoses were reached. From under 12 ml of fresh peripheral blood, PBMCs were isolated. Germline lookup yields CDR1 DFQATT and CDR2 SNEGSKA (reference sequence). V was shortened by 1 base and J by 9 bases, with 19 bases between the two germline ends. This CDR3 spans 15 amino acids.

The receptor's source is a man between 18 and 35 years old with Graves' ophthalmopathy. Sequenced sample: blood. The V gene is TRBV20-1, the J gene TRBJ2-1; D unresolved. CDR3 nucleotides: TGCAGTGCTAGAGCCTTCGGCTTGACTTCGGCTGAGCAGTTCTTC. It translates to CSARAFGLTSAEQFF.